What follows are 32 T cell receptor beta chains derived from one specimen sequenced in a study of blood T cells in healthy people across ages. The second PCR ran about 6 to 11 cycles with a sample-barcoded 5' primer and J-beta primers. TCRdb itself ran the 5' RACE reads through MiXCR, one entry per CDR3 protein. The profile shows roughly 1.5 million distinct CDR3 sequences, around 40% of them singletons. Sequenced: blood. These TCRs come from a woman under 30 in good health.

This clonotype was detected only a few times. This sequence joins TRBV20-1 and TRBJ2-3; a possible D gene is TRBD2 (5 bases). V was pared by 0 bases and J by 4 bases, with 14 bases between. The CDR3 length is 15 residues. Germline lookup yields CDR1 DFQATT and CDR2 SNEGSKA (reference sequence). The CDR3: CSARDPGLASDTQYF. Here the CDR3 DNA reads TGCAGTGCTAGAGACCCCGGGCTAGCATCAGATACGCAGTATTTT.

This clonotype has just a few counts. The J gene is TRBJ2-5, the V gene TRBV5-1, with D uncertain. Germline values: CDR1 SGHRS, CDR2 YFSETQ. Trimming stripped 6 bases from V and 2 bases from J, with 11 bases between. The CDR3 is made up of 13 amino acids. The CDR3 reads CASTSGRQETQYF. The CDR3 coding sequence is TGCGCCAGCACCTCAGGACGGCAAGAGACCCAGTACTTC.

The V gene is TRBV13, the J gene TRBJ2-5, with D hard to call. The V end was cut by 5 bases, the J end by 11 bases, with 15 bases between. There are 12 residues in the CDR3. Germline V CDR1 and CDR2: PRHDT, FYEKMQ (reference sequence). CDR3 sequence (DNA): TGTGCCAGCAGCATCCAGACGAATGAGCAGTACTTC. This gives the protein CASSIQTNEQYF.

There are a few counts of this clonotype. The J gene is TRBJ1-1, the V gene TRBV10-3; D is ambiguous. V was pared by 3 bases and J by 7 bases, with 12 bases between. CDR1 is ENHRY, CDR2 SYGVKD, per germline. This CDR3 is 13 amino acids long. The CDR3 DNA reads TGTGCCATCAGTGATGATGCGTTTGGTGAAGCTTTCTTT. Residues: CAISDDAFGEAFF.

V and J are TRBV11-2 and TRBJ2-7; 8 nucleotides agree with TRBD1. Per the germline V gene, CDR1 is SGHAT and CDR2 is FQNNGV. The CDR3 loop spans 13 amino acids. Unmatched junction bases numbered 3, after V lost 8 bases and J lost 0 bases. The CDR3: CASRTGSSYEQYF. The CDR3 nucleotides read TGTGCCAGCCGGACAGGGAGCTCCTACGAGCAGTACTTC.

V is TRBV6-1 and J is TRBJ2-3, with D hard to call. Trimming pared 8 bases from V and 0 bases from J, leaving 15 bases between. The CDR3 contains 15 residues. Germline lookup yields CDR1 MNHNS and CDR2 SASEGT. CDR3 in amino acids: CASAWGALSTDTQYF. The CDR3 DNA sequence: TGTGCCAGCGCTTGGGGTGCGCTAAGCACAGATACGCAGTATTTT.

As regards this clonotype: An end of the junction does not agree with germline; a read error may underlie this. The chain employs TRBV4-3 and TRBJ2-3, with D perhaps TRBD2 (6 bases). Germline V gives CDR1 LGHNA, CDR2 YSLEER. CDR3 length equals 14 residues. The CDR3 DNA follows: TGCGCCAGCGGGTTTCGTCTCGGGGGAGATACGCAGTTTTTT. It yields the protein CASGFRLGGDTQFF.

This chain joins TRBV7-2 and TRBJ2-3; 8 bases map to TRBD1. The germline gives CDR1 SGHTA, CDR2 FQGNSA. With 5 bases clipped from V and 4 bases from J, the junction kept 5 bases outside the gene matches. The CDR3 length is 14 residues. The CDR3 sequence: CASSIRTGPDTQYF. Written as DNA, the CDR3 is TGTGCCAGCAGCATCCGGACAGGGCCAGATACGCAGTATTTT.

The CDR3 DNA follows: TGTGCCAGCAGCCAAGAGTCTCGAACAGGGAGTCTCTATGGCTACACCTTC. The encoded protein is CASSQESRTGSLYGYTF. The chain couples TRBV3-1 to TRBJ1-2; TRBD1 might be the D (6 bases). The CDR3 length is 17 residues. Germline V lookup: CDR1 LGHDT, CDR2 YNNKEL (reference sequence). V lost 0 bases to trimming and J lost 4 bases, with 18 bases between them.

This sequence joins TRBV6-1 and TRBJ2-2; D could derive from TRBD1 or TRBD2 (5 bases each). Germline-derived CDR1 and CDR2 are MNHNS and SASEGT. The CDR3 is made up of 14 amino acids. The CDR3 here is CVSTNGANTGELFF. CDR3 in DNA: TGTGTTAGCACAAACGGGGCCAACACCGGGGAGCTGTTTTTT.

As concerns this clonotype: Sequence at one end of the junction differs from germline and may be a read error. The rearrangement joins TRBV6-4 to TRBJ2-3; 12 bases map to TRBD2. Germline V CDR1 and CDR2: MRHNA, SNTAGT. The CDR3 contains 16 residues. CDR3 sequence reads: CTSSESSGGATDTQYF. In nucleotides, the CDR3 is TGTACCAGCAGTGAATCTAGCGGGGGGGCCACAGATACGCAGTATTTT.

V usage is TRBV29-1 and J usage is TRBJ1-2; tentative D call: TRBD1 (6 bases). This CDR3 region has 12 residues. Trimming removed 7 bases from V and 8 bases from J, with 17 bases in between. CDR1 SQVTM and CDR2 ANQGSEA come from the germline V gene. CDR3 sequence: CSAGAGVWGYTF. As DNA, the CDR3 is TGCAGCGCTGGGGCAGGGGTGTGGGGCTACACCTTC.

This clonotype showed up just a few times. The V gene is TRBV6-2 or TRBV6-3, the J gene TRBJ2-7; 7 bases align to TRBD1. Unmatched junction bases numbered 12, after V lost 7 bases and J lost 0 bases. The germline V gene has CDR1 MNHEY and CDR2 SVGEGT. The CDR3 has 16 residues. As DNA, the CDR3 is TGTGCCAGCACCAAAATGGGACAGACACACTCCTACGAGCAGTACTTC. This translates into CASTKMGQTHSYEQYF.

This clonotype was observed many times. The chain recombines TRBV3-1 with TRBJ2-1; TRBD2 is a possible D gene (6 bases). Trimming pared 7 bases from V and 5 bases from J, leaving 12 bases between. Per germline, CDR1 LGHDT and CDR2 YNNKEL (reference sequence). This CDR3 comprises 13 residues. The CDR3 DNA sequence: TGTGCCAGCACAACCGGGAGAAACAATGAGCAGTTCTTC. Protein sequence: CASTTGRNNEQFF.

This clonotype appeared once. CDR3 sequence: CASSLFAAGNTGELFF. CDR3 coding DNA: TGTGCCAGCAGCTTATTTGCAGCGGGGAACACCGGGGAGCTGTTTTTT. The chain recombines TRBV7-2 with TRBJ2-2, with D perhaps matching TRBD2 (6 bases). CDR1 SGHTA and CDR2 FQGNSA come from the germline V gene. The CDR3 length is 16 residues. V was trimmed by 2 bases and J by 1 base, leaving 11 bases between them.

In this sample, this clonotype turned up a few times. The CDR3 loop is CAISEDREFVGNTEAFF. The CDR3 bases are TGTGCCATCAGTGAGGACAGGGAATTTGTGGGGAACACTGAAGCTTTCTTT. This chain joins TRBV10-3 and TRBJ1-1, with 7 bases identical to TRBD1. The CDR3 has 17 residues. Trimming removed 2 bases from V and 1 base from J; junction bases left unmatched: 10. Germline V lookup: CDR1 ENHRY, CDR2 SYGVKD.

The chain has TRBV7-2 and TRBJ1-6, with D possibly matching TRBD1 (5 bases). V was cut by 1 base and J by 13 bases, with 11 bases left in between. Per the germline V gene, CDR1 is SGHTA and CDR2 is FQGNSA. The CDR3 consists of 13 residues. The CDR3 DNA reads TGTGCCAGCAGCTTAGTACAGGTGTTGCCCCTCCACTTT. Its translation: CASSLVQVLPLHF.

The chain uses TRBV27 and TRBJ1-1; the D is unclear. The CDR3 sequence is 13 residues long. V was pared by 4 bases and J by 2 bases, with 8 bases between. CDR1 and CDR2 from the germline V gene are MNHEY and SMNVEV (reference sequence). The CDR3 bases are TGTGCCAGCAGTTCTGGTTATAACACTGAAGCTTTCTTT. Protein sequence: CASSSGYNTEAFF.

This clonotype was detected once. The gene calls are TRBV6-6 and TRBJ1-1; the D is unclear. The length of the CDR3 is 14 residues. CDR1 and CDR2 from the germline V gene are MNHNY and SVGAGI (reference sequence). Trimming shortened V by 8 bases and J by 4 bases, and 17 bases separated the two germline ends. CDR3 amino acids: CASLKGQTVTEAFF. The CDR3 DNA reads as TGTGCCAGCCTAAAAGGGCAGACGGTCACTGAAGCTTTCTTT.

This clonotype was detected only a few times. The genes are TRBV7-2 and TRBJ1-2; D gene uncertain. The germline gives CDR1 SGHTA, CDR2 FQGNSA. The CDR3 is 15 amino acids. With 5 bases removed from V and 0 bases from J, the gap between germline ends came to 13 bases. CDR3 region: CASSSSLSTNYGYTF. CDR3 nucleotide sequence: TGTGCCAGCAGCAGCTCACTTAGCACTAACTATGGCTACACCTTC. Based on the CDR3 plus reference TRBV7-2 and TRBJ1-2, the full variable domain is GAGVSQSPSNKVTEKGKDVELRCDPISGHTALYWYRQSLGQGLEFLIYFQGNSAPDKSGLPSDRFSAERTGGSVSTLTIQRTQQEDSAVYLCASSSSLSTNYGYTFGSGTRLTVV.

V is TRBV27 and J is TRBJ2-7, with a weak D call TRBD2 (6 bases). The CDR3 is 16 amino acids. Germline loops: CDR1 MNHEY, CDR2 SMNVEV (reference sequence). Trimming stripped 2 bases from V and 2 bases from J, with 16 bases between. Here the CDR3 reads CASSLASGTAPYEQYF. Written as DNA, the CDR3 is TGTGCCAGCAGTTTAGCCTCCGGGACTGCGCCCTACGAGCAGTACTTC.

Remarks on this clonotype: An end of the junction does not agree with germline; a read error may underlie this. J is TRBJ2-3 and V is TRBV5-1; D gene ambiguous. The CDR3 covers 15 residues. The V gene's germline CDR1 is SGHRS and CDR2 YFSETQ. For the CDR3, the DNA is TGTGCCAGCAGCTTGGGCCTACGGCTCACAGATACGCAGTATTTT. This encodes CASSLGLRLTDTQYF.

The chain joins TRBV25-1 to TRBJ2-5; 8 positions match TRBD1. V lost 1 base, J lost 11 bases, and 15 bases stayed unmatched. The CDR3 sequence is 16 residues long. Germline loops: CDR1 MGHDK, CDR2 SYGVNS. The CDR3 spells CASSESRAGGQGRQYF. CDR3 bases: TGTGCCAGCAGTGAATCTCGGGCTGGAGGACAGGGAAGGCAGTACTTC.

The chain joins TRBV3-1 to TRBJ2-4; D remains ambiguous. The last part of the DNA fits TRBJ2-7 better; the J call may be wrong. This CDR3 is 12 amino acids long. Looked up from germline, CDR1 is LGHDT and CDR2 is YNNKEL (reference sequence). CDR3 DNA: TGTGCCAGCAGCCATTTGATCGGCGAGCAGTACTTC. Translated, it gives CASSHLIGEQYF.

The V gene is TRBV28, the J gene TRBJ2-1, with 9 nucleotides matching TRBD1. CDR3 length: 14 residues. The V gene end was trimmed by 8 bases and the J gene end by 7 bases; junction bases not matched to a gene: 9. The V gene's germline CDR1 is MDHEN and CDR2 SYDVKM. The CDR3 DNA follows: TGTGCCAGCGGAAGGGACAGGGCAGTAAATGAGCAGTTCTTC. Translated: CASGRDRAVNEQFF.

Regarding this clonotype: At one of its ends the junction is not consistent with the germline gene, which may arise from a read error. The chain carries TRBV7-2 and TRBJ2-5; possibly TRBD2 for D (7 bases). The CDR3 covers 14 residues. Germline assignment: CDR1 SGHTA and CDR2 FQGNSA. The CDR3 bases are TGTGACAGCAGCTTTGGGGGGGCCAGAGAGACCCAGTACTTC. Translation: CDSSFGGARETQYF.

The V and J genes are TRBV7-6 and TRBJ2-3; D possibly corresponds to TRBD1 (5 bases). CDR1 and CDR2 from the germline V gene are SGHVS and FNYEAQ. The CDR3 extends over 15 amino acids. Between the trimmed V and J ends, which lost 2 bases and 3 bases, there was a span of 12 bases. CDR3 sequence (DNA): TGTGCCAGCAGCTTAAGCCCAGGGTGGACAGATACGCAGTATTTT. Translated: CASSLSPGWTDTQYF. The full variable domain, its missing parts supplied by reference TRBV7-6 and TRBJ2-3, is GAGVSQSPRYKVTKRGQDVALRCDPISGHVSLYWYRQALGQGPEFLTYFNYEAQQDKSGLPNDRFSAERPEGSISTLTIQRTEQRDSAMYRCASSLSPGWTDTQYFGPGTRLTVL.

The chain is built from TRBV10-3 and TRBJ2-7; the D gene is possibly TRBD2 (6 bases). The assigned J gene may be wrong: the sequence end matches TRBJ2-5 better. The CDR3 covers 13 residues. Germline V gives CDR1 ENHRY, CDR2 SYGVKD. The CDR3 DNA sequence: TGTGCCATCAGCAGGGAGGCATTAGAGACCCAGTACTTC. Translating it yields CAISREALETQYF.

The chain employs TRBV12-3 or TRBV12-4 and TRBJ2-1; no firm D call. V was pared by 5 bases and J by 13 bases, with 18 bases between. The CDR3 contains 13 residues. Written as DNA, the CDR3 is TGTGCCAGCAGTCAAACGGTTAAAGAGACCCAGTTCTTC. This codes for CASSQTVKETQFF.

V usage is TRBV7-3 and J usage is TRBJ1-4; D unclear. The CDR3 runs 13 residues. Looked up from germline, CDR1 is SGHTA and CDR2 is FQGTGA. Trimming shortened V by 4 bases and J by 7 bases, and 10 bases separated the two germline ends. The CDR3: CASSSYPSEKLFF. CDR3 coding DNA: TGTGCCAGCAGCTCATACCCAAGTGAAAAACTGTTTTTT.

The genes are TRBV29-1 and TRBJ2-3; TRBD2 agrees at 9 bases. The V and J ends lost 6 bases and 2 bases, in that order; junction bases with no gene match: 6. The length of the CDR3 is 14 residues. Per germline, CDR1 SQVTM and CDR2 ANQGSEA. The CDR3 DNA sequence: TGCAGCGTGGCCTCTAGCGGGACCACAGATACGCAGTATTTT. Its protein is CSVASSGTTDTQYF.

The chain links TRBV27 to TRBJ2-1; possibly TRBD2 for D (5 bases). The CDR3 is 14 residues long. Trimming took 4 bases from V and 2 from J, leaving 9 bases between them. The germline CDR1 and CDR2 sequences are MNHEY and SMNVEV (reference sequence). The CDR3 loop reads CASSSGIAYNEQFF. For the CDR3, the DNA is TGTGCCAGCAGTTCCGGGATCGCCTACAATGAGCAGTTCTTC.